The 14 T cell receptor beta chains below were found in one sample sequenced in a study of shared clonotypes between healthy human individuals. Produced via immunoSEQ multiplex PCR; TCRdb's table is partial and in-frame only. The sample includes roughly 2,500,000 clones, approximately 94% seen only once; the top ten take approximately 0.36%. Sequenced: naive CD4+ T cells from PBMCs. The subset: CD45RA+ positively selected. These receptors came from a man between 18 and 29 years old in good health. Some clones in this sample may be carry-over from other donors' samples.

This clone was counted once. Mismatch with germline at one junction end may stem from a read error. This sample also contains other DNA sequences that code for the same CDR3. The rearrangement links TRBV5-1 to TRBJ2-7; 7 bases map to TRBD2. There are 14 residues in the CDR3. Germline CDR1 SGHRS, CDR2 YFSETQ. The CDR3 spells CASSLGGTTYEQYF. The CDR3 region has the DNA TGCGCCAGCAGTTTGGGAGGGACTACCTACGAGCAGTACTTC.

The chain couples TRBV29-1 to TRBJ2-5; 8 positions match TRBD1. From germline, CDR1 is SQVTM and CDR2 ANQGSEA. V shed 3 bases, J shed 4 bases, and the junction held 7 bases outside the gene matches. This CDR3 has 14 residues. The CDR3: CSVELRDRGETQYF. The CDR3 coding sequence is TGCAGCGTTGAGCTGAGAGACAGGGGAGAGACCCAGTACTTC.

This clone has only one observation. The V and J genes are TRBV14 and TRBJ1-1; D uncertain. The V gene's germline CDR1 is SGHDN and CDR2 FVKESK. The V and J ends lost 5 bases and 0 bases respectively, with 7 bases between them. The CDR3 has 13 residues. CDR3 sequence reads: CASSVDLNTEAFF. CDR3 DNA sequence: TGTGCCAGCAGCGTGGACCTGAACACTGAAGCTTTCTTT. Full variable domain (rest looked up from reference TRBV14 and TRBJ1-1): EAGVTQFPSHSVIEKGQTVTLRCDPISGHDNLYWYRRVMGKEIKFLLHFVKESKQDESGMPNNRFLAERTGGTYSTLKVQPAELEDSGVYFCASSVDLNTEAFFGQGTRLTVV.

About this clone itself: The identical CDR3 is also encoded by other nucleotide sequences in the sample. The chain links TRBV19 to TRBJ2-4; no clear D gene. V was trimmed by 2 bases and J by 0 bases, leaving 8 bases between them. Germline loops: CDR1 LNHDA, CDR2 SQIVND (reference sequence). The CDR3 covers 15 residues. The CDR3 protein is CASSIRRLAKNIQYF. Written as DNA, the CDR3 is TGTGCCAGTAGTATAAGACGGCTAGCCAAAAACATTCAGTACTTC.

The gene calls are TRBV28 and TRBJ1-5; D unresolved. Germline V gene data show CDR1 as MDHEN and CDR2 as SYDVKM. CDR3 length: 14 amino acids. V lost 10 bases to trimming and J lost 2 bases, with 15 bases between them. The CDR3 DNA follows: TGTGCCAATAAACCCAGTGTAGGCAATCAGCCCCAGCATTTT. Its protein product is CANKPSVGNQPQHF. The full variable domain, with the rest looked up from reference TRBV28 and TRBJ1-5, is DVKVTQSSRYLVKRTGEKVFLECVQDMDHENMFWYRQDPGLGLRLIYFSYDVKMKEKGDIPEGYSVSREKKERFSLILESASTNQTSMYLCANKPSVGNQPQHFGDGTRLSIL.

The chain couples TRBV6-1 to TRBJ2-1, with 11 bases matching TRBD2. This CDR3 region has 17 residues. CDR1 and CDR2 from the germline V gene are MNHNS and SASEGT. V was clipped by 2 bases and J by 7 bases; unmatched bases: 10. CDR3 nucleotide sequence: TGTGCCAGCAGTGAAAGGCCTAGCGGGAGGTCGACGAATGAGCAGTTCTTC. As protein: CASSERPSGRSTNEQFF.

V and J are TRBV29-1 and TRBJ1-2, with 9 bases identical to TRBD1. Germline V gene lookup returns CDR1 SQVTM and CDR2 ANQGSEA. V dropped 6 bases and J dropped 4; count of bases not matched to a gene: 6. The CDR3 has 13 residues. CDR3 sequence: CSVRTGATYGYTF. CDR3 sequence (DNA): TGCAGCGTCAGGACAGGGGCGACCTATGGCTACACCTTC.

CDR3 DNA: TGCGCCAGCAGAAGGAGGGCGGCCACAGATACGCAGTATTTT. Translation: CASRRRAATDTQYF. The chain combines TRBV4-1 with TRBJ2-3; D possibly corresponds to TRBD2 (6 bases). The germline V and J ends were trimmed by 6 bases and 2 bases, with 12 bases remaining between them. CDR1 is MGHRA, CDR2 YSYEKL, per germline. The CDR3 spans 14 residues.

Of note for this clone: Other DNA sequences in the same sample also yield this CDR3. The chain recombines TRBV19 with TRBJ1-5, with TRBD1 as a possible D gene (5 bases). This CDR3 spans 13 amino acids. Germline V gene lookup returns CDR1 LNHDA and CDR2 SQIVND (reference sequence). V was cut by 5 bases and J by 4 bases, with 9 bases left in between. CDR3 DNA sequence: TGTGCCAGTAGTTTACAGGTAAATCAGCCCCAGCATTTT. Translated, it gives CASSLQVNQPQHF.

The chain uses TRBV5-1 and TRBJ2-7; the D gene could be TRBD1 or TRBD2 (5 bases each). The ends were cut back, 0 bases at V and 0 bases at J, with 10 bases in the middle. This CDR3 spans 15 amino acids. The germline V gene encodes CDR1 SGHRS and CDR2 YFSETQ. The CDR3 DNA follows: TGCGCCAGCAGCTTGGCCGGGACCATCTCCTACGAGCAGTACTTC. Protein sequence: CASSLAGTISYEQYF.

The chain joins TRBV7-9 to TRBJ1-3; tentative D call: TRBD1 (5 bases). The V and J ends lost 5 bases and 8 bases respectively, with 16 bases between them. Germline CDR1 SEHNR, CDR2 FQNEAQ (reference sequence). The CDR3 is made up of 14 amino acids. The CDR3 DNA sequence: TGTGCCAGCAGCCCAGCGCAGGGATACGACACCATATATTTT. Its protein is CASSPAQGYDTIYF. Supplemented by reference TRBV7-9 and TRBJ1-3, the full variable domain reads DTGVSQNPRHKITKRGQNVTFRCDPISEHNRLYWYRQTLGQGPEFLTYFQNEAQLEKSRLLSDRFSAERPKGSFSTLEIQRTEQGDSAMYLCASSPAQGYDTIYFGEGSWLTVV.

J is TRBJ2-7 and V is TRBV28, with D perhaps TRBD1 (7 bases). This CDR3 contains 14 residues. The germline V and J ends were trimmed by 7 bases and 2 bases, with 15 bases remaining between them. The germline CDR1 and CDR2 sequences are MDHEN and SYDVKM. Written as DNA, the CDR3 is TGTGCCAGCACTCAGGGGGGATTTACCTACGAGCAGTACTTC. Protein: CASTQGGFTYEQYF.

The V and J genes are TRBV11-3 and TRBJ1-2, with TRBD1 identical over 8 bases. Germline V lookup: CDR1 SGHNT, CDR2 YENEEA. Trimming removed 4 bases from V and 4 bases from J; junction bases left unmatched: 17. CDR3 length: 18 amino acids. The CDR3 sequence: CASSCGHQGAPLFYGYTF. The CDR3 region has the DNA TGTGCCAGCAGCTGTGGTCACCAGGGGGCGCCTTTATTCTATGGCTACACCTTC.

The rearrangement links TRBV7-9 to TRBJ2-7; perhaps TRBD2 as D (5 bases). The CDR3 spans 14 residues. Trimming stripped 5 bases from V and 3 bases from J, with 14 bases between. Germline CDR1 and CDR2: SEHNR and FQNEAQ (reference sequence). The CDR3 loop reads CASSLAGLHYEQYF. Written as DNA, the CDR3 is TGTGCCAGCAGCCTTGCAGGACTCCACTACGAGCAGTACTTC. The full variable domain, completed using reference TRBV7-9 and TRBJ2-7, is DTGVSQNPRHKITKRGQNVTFRCDPISEHNRLYWYRQTLGQGPEFLTYFQNEAQLEKSRLLSDRFSAERPKGSFSTLEIQRTEQGDSAMYLCASSLAGLHYEQYFGPGTRLTVT.